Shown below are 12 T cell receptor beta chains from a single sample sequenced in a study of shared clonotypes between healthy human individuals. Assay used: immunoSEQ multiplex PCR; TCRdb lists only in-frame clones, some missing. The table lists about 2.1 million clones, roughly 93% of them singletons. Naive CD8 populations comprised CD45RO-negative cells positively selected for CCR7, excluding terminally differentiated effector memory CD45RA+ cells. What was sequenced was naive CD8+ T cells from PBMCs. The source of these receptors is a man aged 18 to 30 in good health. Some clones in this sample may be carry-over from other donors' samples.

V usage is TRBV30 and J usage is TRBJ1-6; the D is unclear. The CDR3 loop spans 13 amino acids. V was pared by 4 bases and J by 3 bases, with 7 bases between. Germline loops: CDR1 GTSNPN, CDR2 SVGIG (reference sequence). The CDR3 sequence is CAWIQNYNSPLHF. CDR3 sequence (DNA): TGTGCCTGGATCCAGAACTATAATTCACCCCTCCACTTT.

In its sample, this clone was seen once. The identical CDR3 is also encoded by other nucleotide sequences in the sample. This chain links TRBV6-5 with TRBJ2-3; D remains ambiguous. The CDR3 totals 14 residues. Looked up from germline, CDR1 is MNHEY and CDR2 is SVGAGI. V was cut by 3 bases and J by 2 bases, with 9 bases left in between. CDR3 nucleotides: TGTGCCAGCAGTTATGAATGGGACACAGATACGCAGTATTTT. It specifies CASSYEWDTDTQYF.

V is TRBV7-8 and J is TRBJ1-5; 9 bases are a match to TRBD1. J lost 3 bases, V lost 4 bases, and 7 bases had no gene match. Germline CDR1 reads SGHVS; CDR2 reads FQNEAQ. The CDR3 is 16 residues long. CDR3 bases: TGTGCCAGCAGCTCGGGACAGGGAGGGACCAATCAGCCCCAGCATTTT. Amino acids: CASSSGQGGTNQPQHF.

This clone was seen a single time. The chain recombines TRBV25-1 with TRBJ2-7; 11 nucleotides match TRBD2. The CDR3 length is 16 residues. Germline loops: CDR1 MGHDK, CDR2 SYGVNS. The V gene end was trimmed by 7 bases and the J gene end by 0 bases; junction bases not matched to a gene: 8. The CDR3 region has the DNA TGTGCCAGCATCCGAGAGACTAGCGGGAACTCCTACGAGCAGTACTTC. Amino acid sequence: CASIRETSGNSYEQYF.

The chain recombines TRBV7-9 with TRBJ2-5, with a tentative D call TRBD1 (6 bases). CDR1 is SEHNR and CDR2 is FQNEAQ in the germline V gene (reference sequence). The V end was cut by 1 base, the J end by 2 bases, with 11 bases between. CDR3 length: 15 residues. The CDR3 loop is CASSLVTGVQETQYF. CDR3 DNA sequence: TGTGCCAGCAGCTTAGTGACAGGTGTACAAGAGACCCAGTACTTC.

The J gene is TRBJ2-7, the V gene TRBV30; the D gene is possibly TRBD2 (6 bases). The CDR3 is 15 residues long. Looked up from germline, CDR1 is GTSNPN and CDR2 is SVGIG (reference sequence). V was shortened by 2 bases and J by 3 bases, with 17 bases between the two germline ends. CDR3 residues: CAWSSSVEGGYEQYF. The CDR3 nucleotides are TGTGCCTGGAGTTCCAGCGTGGAGGGTGGCTACGAGCAGTACTTC.

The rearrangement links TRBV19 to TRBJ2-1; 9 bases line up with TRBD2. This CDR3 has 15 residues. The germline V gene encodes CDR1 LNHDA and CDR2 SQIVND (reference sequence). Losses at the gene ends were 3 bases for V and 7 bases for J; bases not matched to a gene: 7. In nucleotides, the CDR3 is TGTGCCAGTAGTATGAGAGCGGGAGGAGGTAATGAGCAGTTCTTC. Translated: CASSMRAGGGNEQFF.

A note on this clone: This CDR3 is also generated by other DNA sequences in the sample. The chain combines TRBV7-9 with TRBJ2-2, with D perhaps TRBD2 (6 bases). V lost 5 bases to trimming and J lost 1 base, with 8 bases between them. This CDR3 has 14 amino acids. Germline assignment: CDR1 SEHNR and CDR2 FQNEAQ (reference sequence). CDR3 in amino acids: CASSRAGNTGELFF. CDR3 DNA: TGTGCCAGCAGCCGAGCGGGGAACACCGGGGAGCTGTTTTTT. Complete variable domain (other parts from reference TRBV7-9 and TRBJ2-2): DTGVSQNPRHKITKRGQNVTFRCDPISEHNRLYWYRQTLGQGPEFLTYFQNEAQLEKSRLLSDRFSAERPKGSFSTLEIQRTEQGDSAMYLCASSRAGNTGELFFGEGSRLTVL.

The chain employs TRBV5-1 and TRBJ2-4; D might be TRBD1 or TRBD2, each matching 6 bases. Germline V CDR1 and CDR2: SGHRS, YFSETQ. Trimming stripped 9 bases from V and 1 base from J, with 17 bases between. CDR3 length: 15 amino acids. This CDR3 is CATLRTGAAKNIQYF. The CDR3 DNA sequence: TGCGCCACCTTACGGACGGGGGCGGCCAAAAACATTCAGTACTTC.

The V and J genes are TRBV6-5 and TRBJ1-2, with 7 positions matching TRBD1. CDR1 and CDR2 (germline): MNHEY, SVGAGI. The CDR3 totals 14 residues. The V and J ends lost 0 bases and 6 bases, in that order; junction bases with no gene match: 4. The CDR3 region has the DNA TGTGCCAGCAGTTACTCTGACAGGGTAGATGGCTACACCTTC. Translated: CASSYSDRVDGYTF.

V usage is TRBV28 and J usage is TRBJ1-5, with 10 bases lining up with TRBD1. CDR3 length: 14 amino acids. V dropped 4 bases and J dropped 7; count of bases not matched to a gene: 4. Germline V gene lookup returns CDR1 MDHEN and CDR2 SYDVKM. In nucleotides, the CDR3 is TGTGCCAGCAGTTATGGGACAGGGGAGCAGCCCCAGCATTTT. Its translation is CASSYGTGEQPQHF.

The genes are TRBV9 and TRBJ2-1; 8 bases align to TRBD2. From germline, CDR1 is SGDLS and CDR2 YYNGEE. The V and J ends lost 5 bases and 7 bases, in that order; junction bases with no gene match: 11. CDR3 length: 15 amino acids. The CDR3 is CASSEAGVSENEQFF. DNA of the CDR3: TGTGCCAGCAGTGAAGCGGGAGTTTCGGAAAATGAGCAGTTCTTC.